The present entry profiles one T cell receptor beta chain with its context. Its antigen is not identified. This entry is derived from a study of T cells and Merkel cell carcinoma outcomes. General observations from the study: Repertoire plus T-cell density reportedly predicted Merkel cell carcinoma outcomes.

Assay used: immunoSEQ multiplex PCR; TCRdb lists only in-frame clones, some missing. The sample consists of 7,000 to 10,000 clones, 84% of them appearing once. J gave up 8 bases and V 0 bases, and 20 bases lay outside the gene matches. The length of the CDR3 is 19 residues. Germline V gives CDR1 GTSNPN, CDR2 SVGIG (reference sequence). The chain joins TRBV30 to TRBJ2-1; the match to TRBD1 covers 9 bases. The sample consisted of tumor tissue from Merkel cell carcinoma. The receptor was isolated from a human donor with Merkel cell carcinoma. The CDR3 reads CAWSVRVGDREENEHEQFF. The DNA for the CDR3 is TGTGCCTGGAGTGTACGGGTAGGGGACAGGGAGGAGAACGAGCATGAGCAGTTCTTC.